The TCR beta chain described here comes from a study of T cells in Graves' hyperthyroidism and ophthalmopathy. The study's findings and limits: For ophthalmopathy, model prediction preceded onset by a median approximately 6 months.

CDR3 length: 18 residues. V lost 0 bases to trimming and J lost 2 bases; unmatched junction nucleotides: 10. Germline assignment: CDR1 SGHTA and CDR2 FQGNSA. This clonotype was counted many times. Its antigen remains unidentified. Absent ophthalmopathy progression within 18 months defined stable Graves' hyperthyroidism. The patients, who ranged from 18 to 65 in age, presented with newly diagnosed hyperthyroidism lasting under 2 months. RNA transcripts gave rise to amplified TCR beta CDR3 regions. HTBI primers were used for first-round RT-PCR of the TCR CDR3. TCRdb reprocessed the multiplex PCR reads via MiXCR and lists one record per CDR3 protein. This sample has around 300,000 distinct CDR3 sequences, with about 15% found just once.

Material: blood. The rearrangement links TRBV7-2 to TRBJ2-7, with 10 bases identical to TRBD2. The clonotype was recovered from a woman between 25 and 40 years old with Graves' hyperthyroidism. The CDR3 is CASSLASDLSGRAYEQYF. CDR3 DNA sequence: TGTGCCAGCAGCTTAGCGTCTGATCTGAGCGGGAGGGCCTACGAGCAGTACTTC.